This T cell receptor (beta chain) was obtained from a study of a mutant IDH1 vaccine in newly diagnosed glioma. Overall study: Vaccination began 4-6 weeks post radiotherapy alone, or with temozolomide cycles.

Time point noted: week 35, safety follow-up. Each dose of the vaccine consisted of 300 ug of mutant IDH1 20-mer peptide, with topical imiquimod. Libraries were prepared by immunoSEQ multiplex PCR; TCRdb keeps only in-frame clonotypes and omits some of them. The sample carries 53,000 or so clones, roughly 80% recorded once. On this clone itself: Antigen: not known. Other DNA sequences in the same sample also yield this CDR3.

Study observations and caveats: Immune responses induced by the vaccine were seen in 93.3% of patients, spanning multiple MHC alleles. Pseudoprogression seemed unrelated to changes in top peripheral T cell clonotypes.

CDR1 is MNHNS and CDR2 is SASEGT in the germline V gene. The V end was cut by 3 bases, the J end by 2 bases, with 8 bases between. This CDR3 region has 14 residues. The source was PBMCs, collected from a glioma patient whose treatment included an IDH1 peptide vaccine. The source is a man aged 35-49 years with glioma. V gene TRBV6-1 combines with J gene TRBJ1-3; a possible D gene is TRBD1 (6 bases). The CDR3 spells CASSEGTTGNTIYF. DNA of the CDR3: TGTGCCAGCAGTGAGGGGACAACTGGAAACACCATATATTTT.